The source of this T cell receptor beta chain is a study of cytomegalovirus exposure and HLA in healthy donors. Study observations and caveats: Among TCR beta chains, those listed as cytomegalovirus-associated numbered some 170. Many donors carried some public TCRs, although rarity characterized most TCR sequences. According to reports, the classifier identified cytomegalovirus status with high specificity and sensitivity.

The repertoire was sequenced with immunoSEQ multiplex PCR; TCRdb's copy has only in-frame clones and lacks some. This sample carries fewer than 250,000 clones, approximately 87% of them seen once, and the ten largest clones take 2.6%. Details on this clone: The antigen is not known.

Trimming cost V 6 bases and J 7 bases, with 22 bases left between them. From germline, CDR1 is MNHEY and CDR2 SMNVEV (reference sequence). This CDR3 has 16 residues. V usage is TRBV27 and J usage is TRBJ2-1; perhaps TRBD2 as D (6 bases). The sample consisted of PBMCs. This clonotype was obtained from a man between 18 and 35 years old in good health and CMV-seronegative. CDR3 nucleotides: TGTGCCAGCAGACTAGGGGACGGGGGTTCCCGGAATGAGCAGTTCTTC. Protein product: CASRLGDGGSRNEQFF.